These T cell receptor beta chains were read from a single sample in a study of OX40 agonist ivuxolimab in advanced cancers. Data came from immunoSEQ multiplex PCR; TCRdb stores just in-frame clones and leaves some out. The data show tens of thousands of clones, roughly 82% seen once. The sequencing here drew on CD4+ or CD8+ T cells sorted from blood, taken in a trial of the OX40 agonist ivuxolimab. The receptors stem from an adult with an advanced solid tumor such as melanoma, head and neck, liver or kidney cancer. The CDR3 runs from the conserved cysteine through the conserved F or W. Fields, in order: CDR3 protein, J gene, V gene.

CASSLREPYEQYF,TRBJ2-7,TRBV28
CSVQGDYGYTF,TRBJ1-2,TRBV29-1
CASSWTQAGGGYTF,TRBJ1-2,TRBV6-6
CASSPWASTDTQYF,TRBJ2-3,TRBV28
CASSASRTSYNEQFF,TRBJ2-1,TRBV7-2
CASSQVFPPLHF,TRBJ1-6,TRBV4-2
CASSIPQGGNEKLFF,TRBJ1-4,TRBV28
CAGISTNTGELFF,TRBJ2-2,TRBV30
CASSLMQGGNEQFF,TRBJ2-1,TRBV11-2
CASSPDYRGTEAFF,TRBJ1-1,TRBV6-6
CASSLPDRGTVETQYF,TRBJ2-5,TRBV5-1
CAWSVLFIGASGSFIPYEQYF,TRBJ2-7,TRBV30
CASSLPGELFF,TRBJ2-2,TRBV5-8
CASNLPGGPSNEQFF,TRBJ2-1,TRBV28
CASRLGGKEAFF,TRBJ1-1,TRBV28
CASSLGWGGETQYF,TRBJ2-5,TRBV7-2
CASSDRVNYGYTF,TRBJ1-2,TRBV6-1
CASSQTGQGFHEQYF,TRBJ2-7,TRBV5-6
CASSRVNIDNEQFF,TRBJ2-1,TRBV18
CASSEEFTQPQHF,TRBJ1-5,TRBV2
CASSPDMTGLMNTEAFF,TRBJ1-1,TRBV7-2
CASSSTDTQYF,TRBJ2-3,TRBV28
CASSYLTGDSLTSGYGYTF,TRBJ1-2,TRBV11-2
CASSPGGNNSPLHF,TRBJ1-6,TRBV18
CASSPPTGNTGELFF,TRBJ2-2,TRBV7-9
CASSPRRIGDPTNEKLFF,TRBJ1-4,TRBV4-1
CASSLRRDEKLFF,TRBJ1-4,TRBV7-9
CASRWTSGMGEQYF,TRBJ2-7,TRBV14
CASRYGPLGDYEQYF,TRBJ2-7,TRBV5-1
CASSFGLGPLNEQFF,TRBJ2-1,TRBV11-2
CASSLPTGSGYGYTF,TRBJ1-2,TRBV28
CASSPLDRRGYTF,TRBJ1-2,TRBV18
CAWSGLAGPPADTQYF,TRBJ2-3,TRBV30
CASSRALSYNEQFF,TRBJ2-1,TRBV14
CASSTAGGSSYEQYF,TRBJ2-7,TRBV5-1
CASSYLRDGSYEQYF,TRBJ2-7,TRBV6-6
CASSLSDGYEQYF,TRBJ2-7,TRBV27
CASSVDLMGGYGYTF,TRBJ1-2,TRBV9
CASRWTGGWEAFF,TRBJ1-1,TRBV6-5
CASSRPGDVGSPLHF,TRBJ1-6,TRBV11-2
CASRKDRYNQPQHF,TRBJ1-5,TRBV6-5
CASSGFGYTF,TRBJ1-2,TRBV6-1
CASSERLAGVGDTQYF,TRBJ2-3,TRBV2
CASSTNGAGWETQYF,TRBJ2-5,TRBV19
CASNPRPKNIQYF,TRBJ2-4,TRBV2
CATSRGQPQHF,TRBJ1-5,TRBV15
CASSLDPDPREPGANVLTF,TRBJ2-6,TRBV11-2
CASSKRMTNRTEKLFF,TRBJ1-4,TRBV21-1
CASRGTGSYTQYF,TRBJ2-3,TRBV6-5